One and the same sample provided the 19 T cell receptor beta chains below, sequenced in a study of blood T cell repertoires in COVID-19 (dated by TCRdb to between 2020 and 2021). The method was the immunoSEQ multiplex PCR assay. TCRdb took this table from immuneACCESS and kept in-frame rearrangements with V and J called. Such tables lack part of the clones; where checked against another copy, unresolved V genes explain under half of the gap, and the rest is unexplained. This sample holds around 300,000 clones; around 90% were observed only once. The ten top clones hold about 1.7% of the sample. The sequencing input was PBMCs or T cells enriched from blood (not recorded which). The origin of the receptors is a middle-aged woman who had recovered from COVID-19.

The chain has TRBV11-3 and TRBJ2-5; 8 bases agree with TRBD2. The germline V gene encodes CDR1 SGHNT and CDR2 YENEEA. The CDR3 spans 14 residues. V was clipped by 6 bases and J by 2 bases; unmatched bases: 5. The CDR3 DNA reads as TGTGCCAGCAGTCGGGGGGGCCAGCAAGAGACCCAGTACTTC. Translating gives CASSRGGQQETQYF.

A remark on this clone: This sample also contains other DNA sequences that code for the same CDR3. J is TRBJ2-7 and V is TRBV3-1 (or the pseudogene TRBV3-2); 7 bases are a match to TRBD1. CDR3 length equals 14 residues. Germline V gene sequence: CDR1 LGHDT, CDR2 YNNKEL (reference sequence). Losses at the gene ends were 2 bases for V and 4 bases for J; bases not matched to a gene: 5. Here the CDR3 reads CASSQSSGGYEQYF. The CDR3 DNA reads as TGTGCCAGCAGCCAATCCTCAGGGGGTTACGAGCAGTACTTC.

This chain uses TRBV21-1 with TRBJ1-5; the D call TRBD1 from the table was never checked on the DNA. TRBV21-1 is termed a pseudogene. The CDR3 sequence is 15 residues long. CDR3 in DNA: TGTGCCAGCAGCACCCGGACAGGGGGCGTTCAGCCCCAGCATTTT. It specifies CASSTRTGGVQPQHF.

In regard to this clone: Other DNA sequences in this specimen translate into the identical CDR3. The V gene is TRBV29-1, the J gene TRBJ1-1; D perhaps matches TRBD1 (6 bases). The germline gives CDR1 SQVTM, CDR2 ANQGSEA. Trimming pared 6 bases from V and 4 bases from J, leaving 6 bases between. CDR3 length: 10 amino acids. CDR3 in amino acids: CSVRGTEAFF. CDR3 sequence (DNA): TGCAGCGTCAGGGGCACTGAAGCTTTCTTT.

The V call is TRBV19, the J call TRBJ1-1; 8 bases are a match to TRBD1. Germline V gives CDR1 LNHDA, CDR2 SQIVND (reference sequence). The ends lost 5 bases at V and 4 bases at J; junction bases unmatched: 6. The CDR3 spans 14 residues. The CDR3 region has the DNA TGTGCCAGTAGTCCCCAGGGGGCGCCCACTGAAGCTTTCTTT. This translates into CASSPQGAPTEAFF.

The gene calls are TRBV1 and TRBJ2-5; the DNA was not used to check the table's D call, TRBD2. TRBV1 has pseudogene status. The CDR3 length is 18 residues. The CDR3 DNA is TGCACCAGCAGCCAAGATTCGGGAGGCGGGAGGGTCTCAGAGACCCAGTACTTC. Translation gives CTSSQDSGGGRVSETQYF.

This chain connects TRBV21-1 to TRBJ1-5; TRBD1, the table's D call, was not compared with the DNA. TRBV21-1 is labeled a pseudogene. This CDR3 spans 9 amino acids. The CDR3 nucleotides read TGTGCCAGTGACAGTCCCCAGCATTTT. The encoded protein is CASDSPQHF.

The chain recombines TRBV7-6 with TRBJ1-2; perhaps TRBD1 as D (6 bases). Trimming left V 0 bases short and J 5 bases short, with 16 bases between. The CDR3 has 16 amino acids. The germline V gene encodes CDR1 SGHVS and CDR2 FNYEAQ. CDR3 in amino acids: CASSLAAGAWGYGYTF. CDR3 coding DNA: TGTGCCAGCAGCTTAGCCGCGGGGGCATGGGGGTATGGCTACACCTTC.

DNA for the CDR3: TGCGCCAGCAGCCGAGGAAACTCGCACTTTGAGACCCAGTACTTC. Its translation: CASSRGNSHFETQYF. The chain combines TRBV5-1 with TRBJ2-5; D is undetermined. Germline lookup yields CDR1 SGHRS and CDR2 YFSETQ. The V gene lost 4 bases and the J gene lost 5 bases, with 18 bases spanning the gap. The CDR3 contains 15 residues.

The chain uses TRBV7-2 and TRBJ2-5, with 7 positions matching TRBD2. In germline, CDR1 is SGHTA, CDR2 FQGNSA. The CDR3 loop spans 14 amino acids. Trimming removed 5 bases from V and 5 bases from J; junction bases left unmatched: 8. CDR3 nucleotides: TGTGCCAGCAGCCCGGGGGGTCGTGGGGAGACCCAGTACTTC. This sequence encodes CASSPGGRGETQYF. The variable domain in full, with the rest retrieved from reference TRBV7-2 and TRBJ2-5, is GAGVSQSPSNKVTEKGKDVELRCDPISGHTALYWYRQSLGQGLEFLIYFQGNSAPDKSGLPSDRFSAERTGGSVSTLTIQRTQQEDSAVYLCASSPGGRGETQYFGPGTRLLVL.

The chain employs TRBV7-2 and TRBJ2-7; 11 bases map to TRBD2. Losses at the gene ends were 1 base for V and 0 bases for J; bases not matched to a gene: 5. CDR3 length: 17 residues. CDR1 and CDR2 from the germline V gene are SGHTA and FQGNSA. The CDR3: CASSLGLAGGPSYEQYF. CDR3 sequence (DNA): TGTGCCAGCAGCTTAGGGCTAGCGGGGGGTCCCTCCTACGAGCAGTACTTC. The full variable domain, with the rest looked up from reference TRBV7-2 and TRBJ2-7, is GAGVSQSPSNKVTEKGKDVELRCDPISGHTALYWYRQSLGQGLEFLIYFQGNSAPDKSGLPSDRFSAERTGGSVSTLTIQRTQQEDSAVYLCASSLGLAGGPSYEQYFGPGTRLTVT.

Comment on this clone: Other DNA sequences in this sample translate to the same CDR3. This chain links TRBV5-1 with TRBJ2-1, with 16 bases that match TRBD2. Germline CDR1 reads SGHRS; CDR2 reads YFSETQ. CDR3 length: 16 amino acids. Trimming took 4 bases from V and 4 from J; bases not matched to a gene: 2. In nucleotides, the CDR3 is TGCGCCAGCAGCCCGGGACTAGCGGGAGGGTACAATGAGCAGTTCTTC. Protein sequence: CASSPGLAGGYNEQFF.

This clone has a handful of counts. The chain is built from TRBV4-2 and TRBJ1-1; weak D call: TRBD1 (6 bases). Germline-derived CDR1 and CDR2 are LGHNA and YNFKEQ. Trimming pared 0 bases from V and 1 base from J, leaving 15 bases between. The CDR3 contains 17 residues. CDR3 in DNA: TGTGCCAGCAGCCAAGACCCCCTACAGGGCCCGAACACTGAAGCTTTCTTT. Its protein is CASSQDPLQGPNTEAFF.

This clone was recorded once. V is TRBV9 and J is TRBJ1-1; D not resolved. CDR1 and CDR2 from the germline V gene are SGDLS and YYNGEE. The V and J ends lost 3 bases and 1 base respectively, with 10 bases between them. The length of the CDR3 is 14 residues. The CDR3 DNA is TGTGCCAGCAGCGCCGCAACAGCGAACACTGAAGCTTTCTTT. This translates into CASSAATANTEAFF.

There are a few counts of this clone. Here the CDR3 reads CASSLTGGVTGELFF. The CDR3 DNA reads as TGTGCCAGCAGCTTAACAGGGGGCGTCACCGGGGAGCTGTTTTTT. This chain joins TRBV11-2 and TRBJ2-2; TRBD1 aligns across 9 bases. J gave up 4 bases and V 2 bases, and 2 bases lay outside the gene matches. Germline V gene lookup returns CDR1 SGHAT and CDR2 FQNNGV. The CDR3 runs 15 residues.

The chain recombines TRBV7-9 with TRBJ2-6; D not certain. This CDR3 has 18 residues. The germline CDR1 and CDR2 sequences are SEHNR and FQNEAQ (reference sequence). V was trimmed by 0 bases and J by 0 bases, leaving 12 bases between them. DNA for the CDR3: TGTGCCAGCAGCTTAGCCTCCTCCGCGTTCTCTGGGGCCAACGTCCTGACTTTC. It yields the protein CASSLASSAFSGANVLTF.

The chain joins TRBV19 to TRBJ2-7; D is perhaps TRBD1 (6 bases). V lost 4 bases, J lost 2 bases, and 9 bases lay in between. The CDR3 has 13 amino acids. CDR1 is LNHDA, CDR2 SQIVND, per germline (reference sequence). CDR3 sequence (DNA): TGTGCCAGTAGTACTAGACAGGCCTACGAGCAGTACTTC. Translation: CASSTRQAYEQYF.

This CDR3 is CASSRGLAGEATHDTQYF. The CDR3, as DNA: TGCGCCAGCAGCCGAGGACTAGCGGGAGAGGCCACACACGATACGCAGTATTTT. The rearrangement links TRBV5-1 to TRBJ2-3, with TRBD2 identical over 13 bases. The V gene's germline CDR1 is SGHRS and CDR2 YFSETQ. With 4 bases clipped from V and 6 bases from J, the junction kept 14 bases outside the gene matches. The CDR3 is made up of 18 amino acids. Combining the CDR3 with reference TRBV5-1 and TRBJ2-3 gives the whole variable domain KAGVTQTPRYLIKTRGQQVTLSCSPISGHRSVSWYQQTPGQGLQFLFEYFSETQRNKGNFPGRFSGRQFSNSRSEMNVSTLELGDSALYLCASSRGLAGEATHDTQYFGPGTRLTVL.

J is TRBJ2-1 and V is TRBV27; tentatively, D is TRBD1 (6 bases). The CDR3 runs 18 residues. V was clipped by 3 bases and J by 10 bases, with 28 bases between them. CDR1 is MNHEY, CDR2 SMNVEV, per germline (reference sequence). For the CDR3, the DNA is TGTGCCAGCAGTTTGGCCCCCCGATCTGGGGGCAGGTCGGGAGAGCAGTTCTTC. The encoded protein is CASSLAPRSGGRSGEQFF.